Presented here are 6 T cell receptor beta chains from one specimen sequenced in a study of CD8+ T cells in alopecia areata. Reverse transcription of extracted RNA yielded cDNA, which provided the sequencing template. Data came from immunoSEQ multiplex PCR; TCRdb stores just in-frame clones and leaves some out. The sample records 90,000 to 150,000 clones, roughly 63% being singletons. Treatment noted: oral pan-JAK inhibitor, 5-10 mg twice daily. The sample in question was CD8+ T cells sorted from blood, obtained at week 4, from a patient treated with tofacitinib. All receptors derive from a human donor with alopecia areata.

Only one count was recorded for this clone. The chain employs TRBV5-1 and TRBJ2-7; D might be TRBD2 (6 bases). Deletions cut 3 bases from V and 7 bases from J, with 14 bases between. The CDR3 has 13 residues. Germline V gene data show CDR1 as SGHRS and CDR2 as YFSETQ. Here the CDR3 reads CASSSEGTGEQYF. The CDR3 DNA reads TGCGCCAGCAGCTCGGAGGGGACGGGGGAGCAGTACTTC.

V usage is TRBV29-1 and J usage is TRBJ2-7; D is undetermined. The V gene lost 4 bases and the J gene lost 6 bases, with 7 bases spanning the gap. This CDR3 region has 10 residues. From germline, CDR1 is SQVTM and CDR2 ANQGSEA. As DNA, the CDR3 is TGCAGCGTTGCGGGTAGCGAGCAGTACTTC. Its translation: CSVAGSEQYF.

The chain joins TRBV29-1 to TRBJ2-4; 10 bases line up with TRBD2. The CDR3 consists of 14 residues. The J segment lost 7 bases and the V segment lost 3 bases, leaving 6 bases of the junction unmatched. The germline V gene has CDR1 SQVTM and CDR2 ANQGSEA. CDR3 nucleotides: TGCAGCGTTGAGGGGACTAGCGATGAGAACATTCAGTACTTC. This sequence encodes CSVEGTSDENIQYF.

This chain joins TRBV11-2 and TRBJ2-5; 9 bases align to TRBD1. Germline V CDR1 and CDR2: SGHAT, FQNNGV. This CDR3 has 14 residues. J lost 2 bases, V lost 7 bases, and 5 bases had no gene match. CDR3 DNA sequence: TGTGCCAGCAAACAGGGGGCGCTTCAAGAGACCCAGTACTTC. Amino acids: CASKQGALQETQYF.

The chain is built from TRBV13 and TRBJ2-5; D ambiguous. The V end was cut by 8 bases, the J end by 4 bases, with 11 bases between. Germline-derived CDR1 and CDR2 are PRHDT and FYEKMQ (reference sequence). The CDR3 consists of 12 residues. The CDR3 loop reads CASSQWGETQYF. CDR3 DNA sequence: TGTGCCAGCTCCCAGTGGGGAGAGACCCAGTACTTC. Together with reference TRBV13 and TRBJ2-5, the CDR3 gives the full variable domain: AAGVIQSPRHLIKEKRETATLKCYPIPRHDTVYWYQQGPGQDPQFLISFYEKMQSDKGSIPDRFSAQQFSDYHSELNMSSLELGDSALYFCASSQWGETQYFGPGTRLLVL.

The chain carries TRBV30 and TRBJ1-1; D unclear. Germline V CDR1 and CDR2: GTSNPN, SVGIG (reference sequence). V was shortened by 0 bases and J by 0 bases, with 11 bases between the two germline ends. There are 15 residues in the CDR3. In DNA form, the CDR3 reads TGTGCCTGGAGTGTACCATACTCTTTGAACACTGAAGCTTTCTTT. It translates to CAWSVPYSLNTEAFF. Looking up the rest from reference TRBV30 and TRBJ1-1 gives the full variable domain: SQTIHQWPATLVQPVGSPLSLECTVEGTSNPNLYWYRQAAGRGLQLLFYSVGIGQISSEVPQNLSASRPQDRQFILSSKKLLLSDSGFYLCAWSVPYSLNTEAFFGQGTRLTVV.